This TCR beta chain is drawn from a study of cytomegalovirus exposure and HLA in healthy donors. Study-wide results and caveats: Cytomegalovirus-associated TCR beta chains were listed, numbering 164. Analyses of presence and absence presupposed an approximately uniform sequencing depth across donors. Several V segments, TRBV6-2 and TRBV6-3 among them, could not be told apart and were dropped. Both high specificity and high sensitivity reportedly marked the classifier's diagnosis of cytomegalovirus status.

Germline V lookup: CDR1 SEHNR, CDR2 FQNEAQ (reference sequence). This CDR3 is 12 amino acids long. V dropped 4 bases and J dropped 6 bases, with 9 bases sitting between them. As for this clone: Its antigen is not known.

The PCR had 60 Vbeta and 13 Jbeta primers. Using immunoSEQ multiplex PCR, the repertoire was profiled, and TCRdb retains in-frame clones only, with some absent. This sample carries around 54,000 clones, around three quarters of them seen once, and the ten largest clones take roughly 8%. The sequenced sample was PBMCs. The chain combines TRBV7-9 with TRBJ1-1; TRBD1 might be the D (5 bases). The sequence was obtained from a young man in good health and CMV-seropositive. CDR3 loop: CASSWGVAEAFF. CDR3 DNA: TGTGCCAGCAGCTGGGGGGTTGCTGAAGCTTTCTTT.